This T cell receptor (beta chain) came from a study of beta chain features in type 1 diabetes. Reverse transcribing all isolated RNA meant expressed TCRB transcripts were sequenced. Here immunoSEQ multiplex PCR was the method, and the copy in TCRdb shows in-frame clones only, minus some. The top ten hold about 0.045% of the sample, which has 400,000 to 550,000 clones, 9.5% to 12% seen once. Staining for CD45RO/CCR7/CD25/CD127/CD95/CD27 allowed sorting of CD4+ naive, central memory, regulatory and stem cell-like memory cells. V lost 5 bases and J lost 0; bases outside the gene matches: 4. The CDR3 has 17 residues. Germline V lookup: CDR1 SGHAT, CDR2 FQDESV (reference sequence).

This chain connects TRBV11-1 to TRBJ2-1, with 13 bases identical to TRBD2. The source material was naive CD4+ T cells from blood. This TCR derives from a woman aged 18-29 years in good health. The CDR3 reads CASSAGLAGLSYNEQFF. CDR3 in DNA: TGTGCCAGCAGCGCGGGACTAGCGGGGCTCTCCTACAATGAGCAGTTCTTC.